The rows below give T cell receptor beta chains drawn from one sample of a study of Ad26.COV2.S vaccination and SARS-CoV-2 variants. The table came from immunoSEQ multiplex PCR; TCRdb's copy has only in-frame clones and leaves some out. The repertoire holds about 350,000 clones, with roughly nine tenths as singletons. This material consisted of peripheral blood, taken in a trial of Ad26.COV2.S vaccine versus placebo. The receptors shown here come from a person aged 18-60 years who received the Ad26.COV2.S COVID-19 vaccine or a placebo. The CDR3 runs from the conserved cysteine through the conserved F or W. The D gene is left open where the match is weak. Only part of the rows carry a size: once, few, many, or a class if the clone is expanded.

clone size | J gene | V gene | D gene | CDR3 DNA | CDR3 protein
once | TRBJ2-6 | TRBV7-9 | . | TGTGCCAGCAGCTCGACAGGGACTCCTGGGGCCAACGTCCTGACTTTC | CASSSTGTPGANVLTF
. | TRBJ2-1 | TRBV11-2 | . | TGTGCCAGCAGCTCCCTTGTTTTGGAGTTCTTC | CASSSLVLEFF
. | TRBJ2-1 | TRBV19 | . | TGTGCCAGTAGTATAGGCAGGGTCGGGGAGCAGTTCTTC | CASSIGRVGEQFF
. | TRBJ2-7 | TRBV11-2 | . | TGTGCCAGCAGCTTAGTAGCAGGCTACGAGCAGTACTTC | CASSLVAGYEQYF
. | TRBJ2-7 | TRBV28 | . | TGTGCCAGCAGTTCGGCAGGCTACGAGCAGTACTTC | CASSSAGYEQYF
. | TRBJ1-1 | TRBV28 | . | TGTGCCAGCAGGGGGGGTGAAGCTTTCTTT | CASRGGEAFF
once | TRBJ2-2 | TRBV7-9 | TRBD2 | TGTGCCAGCATCGGACTAGCGGGGGGTCCTAGGAACACCGGGGAGCTGTTTTTT | CASIGLAGGPRNTGELFF
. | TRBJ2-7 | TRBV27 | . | TGTGCCAGCAGCCCCATGGGGGCTATATACGAGCAGTACTTC | CASSPMGAIYEQYF
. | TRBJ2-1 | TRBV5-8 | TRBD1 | TGTGCCAGCAGCTTGGAATGGGACAGGGCTTATGAGCAGTTCTTC | CASSLEWDRAYEQFF
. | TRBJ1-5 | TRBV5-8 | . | TGTGCCAGCACCAAACATCAGCCCCAGCATTTT | CASTKHQPQHF
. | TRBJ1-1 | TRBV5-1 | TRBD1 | TGCGCCACCTCCCTTGGACAGGGGGTGTCTGAAGCTTTCTTT | CATSLGQGVSEAFF
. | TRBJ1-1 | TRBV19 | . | TGTGCCAGTACCTCCACAGGTGAAGCTTTCTTT | CASTSTGEAFF
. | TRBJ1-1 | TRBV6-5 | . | TGTGCCAGCAGTTACTCTGGGAGGGAGACTGAAGCTTTCTTT | CASSYSGRETEAFF
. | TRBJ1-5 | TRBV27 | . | TGTGCCAGCAGTTCCGCGGATTTGCCAGCCCATCAGCCCCAGCATTTT | CASSSADLPAHQPQHF
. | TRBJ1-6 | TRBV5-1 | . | TGCGCCAGCAGCTTGGAGGTGGCAGGGAAGGATTCACCCCTCCACTTT | CASSLEVAGKDSPLHF
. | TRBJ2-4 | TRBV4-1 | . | TGCGCCAGCAGCCAAGGGATTGCGGCAGGGGTTCTAGCCAAAAACATTCAGTACTTC | CASSQGIAAGVLAKNIQYF
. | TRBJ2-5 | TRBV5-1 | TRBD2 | TGCGCCAGCAGCGACGTACCTCATAGCGGGGGGGCGGAGACCCAGTACTTC | CASSDVPHSGGAETQYF
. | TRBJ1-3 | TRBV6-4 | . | TGTGCCAGCAGTGCGGAAGAAGGAAACACCATATATTTT | CASSAEEGNTIYF
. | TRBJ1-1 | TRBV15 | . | TGTGCCACCAGCAGAGAAGGAACTGAAGCTTTCTTT | CATSREGTEAFF
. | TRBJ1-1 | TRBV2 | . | TGTGCCAGCAATCCCGAAGGGTACAGTGAAGCTTTCTTT | CASNPEGYSEAFF
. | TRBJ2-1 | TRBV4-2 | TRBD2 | TGTGCCAGCAGCCAAGGCACACTAGCGGGAGGGCCGAGTGAGCAGTTCTTC | CASSQGTLAGGPSEQFF
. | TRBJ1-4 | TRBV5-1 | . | TGCGCCAGCAGCTTGGTGGGAAATGAAAAACTGTTTTTT | CASSLVGNEKLFF
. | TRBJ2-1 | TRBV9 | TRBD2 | TGTGCCAGCAGCGTAGTGGCTAGCGGCTACAATGAGCAGTTCTTC | CASSVVASGYNEQFF
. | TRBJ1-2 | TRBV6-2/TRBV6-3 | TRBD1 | TGTGCCAGCAGTTACTTAAAGGGACAGTCTACTAACTATGGCTACACCTTC | CASSYLKGQSTNYGYTF
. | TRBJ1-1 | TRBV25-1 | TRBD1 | TGTGCCAGCAGTGAAGGCGGACAGGGAAGAGGGTGGACTGAAGCTTTCTTT | CASSEGGQGRGWTEAFF
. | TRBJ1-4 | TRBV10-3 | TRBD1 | TGTGCCATCAAGGGACAGGCGGATGAAAAACTGTTTTTT | CAIKGQADEKLFF
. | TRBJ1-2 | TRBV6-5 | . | TGTGCCAGCAGTTCACAGGAGTACTACACCTTC | CASSSQEYYTF
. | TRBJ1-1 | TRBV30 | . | TGTGCCTGGAATCAGCTGGCGGGAACTGAAGCTTTCTTT | CAWNQLAGTEAFF
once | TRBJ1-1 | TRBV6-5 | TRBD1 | TGTGCCAGCAGGGAGGGACAGGGTGCAGTTGAAGCTTTCTTT | CASREGQGAVEAFF
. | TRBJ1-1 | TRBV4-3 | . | TGCGCCAGCAGCCAGAATACCGAGAACACTGAAGCTTTCTTT | CASSQNTENTEAFF
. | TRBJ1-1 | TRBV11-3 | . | TGTGCCAGCAGCTTTACAAAGAAATCTGAAGCTTTCTTT | CASSFTKKSEAFF
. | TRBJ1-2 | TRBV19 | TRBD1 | TGTGCCAGTAGTATGGACAGGACTTACTATGGCTACACCTTC | CASSMDRTYYGYTF
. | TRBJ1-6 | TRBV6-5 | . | TGTGCCAGCAAAGAGGATGGCTCCTATAATTCACCCCTCCACTTT | CASKEDGSYNSPLHF
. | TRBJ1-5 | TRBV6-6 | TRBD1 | TGTGCCAGCAGCCCCGGGACAGCCAACCAGCCCCAGCATTTT | CASSPGTANQPQHF
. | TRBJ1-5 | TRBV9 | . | TGTGCCAGCAGCGTAGACCGGGATCAGCCCCAGCATTTT | CASSVDRDQPQHF
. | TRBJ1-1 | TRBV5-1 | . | TGCGCCAGCAGCTTCCACTCGGGCAGTGACACTGAAGCTTTCTTT | CASSFHSGSDTEAFF
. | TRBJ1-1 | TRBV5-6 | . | TGTGCCAGCAGCTGGGGGGTTACTGAAGCTTTCTTT | CASSWGVTEAFF
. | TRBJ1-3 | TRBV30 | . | TGTGCCTGGAGTGTACTCCAGCTGATGTCATCCTCTGGAAACACCATATATTTT | CAWSVLQLMSSSGNTIYF
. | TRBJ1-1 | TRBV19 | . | TGTGCCAGTAGTATTCCCACCGGCAGCAAGATTGAAGCTTTCTTT | CASSIPTGSKIEAFF
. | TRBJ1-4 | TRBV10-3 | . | TGTGCCATCAGCCGACGGGGGGAAAAACTGTTTTTT | CAISRRGEKLFF
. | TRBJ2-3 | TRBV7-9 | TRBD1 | TGTGCCAGCAGCATTGGACAGGGCATATCTTATACGCAGTATTTT | CASSIGQGISYTQYF
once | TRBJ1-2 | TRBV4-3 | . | TGCGCCAGCAGCCAAGACCGGGTCGGAGCCTATGGCTACACCTTC | CASSQDRVGAYGYTF
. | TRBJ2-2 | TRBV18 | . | TGTGCCAGCTCACTGGGACCCACCGGGGAGCTGTTTTTT | CASSLGPTGELFF
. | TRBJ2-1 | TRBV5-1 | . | TGCGCCAGCAGCCGCCCACCCCCTGGGGTAGCGGCGTACAATGAGCAGTTCTTC | CASSRPPPGVAAYNEQFF
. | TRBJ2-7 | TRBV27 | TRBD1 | TGTGCCAGCAGTTCCGGGACAGGGGGGTACGAGCAGTACTTC | CASSSGTGGYEQYF
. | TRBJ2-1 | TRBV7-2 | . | TGTGCCAGCAGCTTTGGGCGCGACCAGGAGCAGTTCTTC | CASSFGRDQEQFF
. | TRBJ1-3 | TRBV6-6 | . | TGTGCCAGCAGTTACTCGACAGGCATCTCTGGAAACACCATATATTTT | CASSYSTGISGNTIYF
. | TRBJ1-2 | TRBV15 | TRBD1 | TGTGCCACCAGCAGGGCACAGGGGCGAGATGGCTACACCTTC | CATSRAQGRDGYTF
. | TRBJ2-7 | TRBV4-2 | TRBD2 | TGTGCCAGCAGCCCTAGCGGGAGCTACGAGCAGTACTTC | CASSPSGSYEQYF
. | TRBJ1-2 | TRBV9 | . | TGTGCCAGCAGCGTAGAGCCCAGGGTGAACTATGGCTACACCTTC | CASSVEPRVNYGYTF
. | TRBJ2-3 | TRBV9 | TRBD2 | TGTGCCAGCACCCGACTAGCGGGAGGGGGCACAGATACGCAGTATTTT | CASTRLAGGGTDTQYF
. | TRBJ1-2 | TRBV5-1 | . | TGCGCCAGCAGCTTGGAACCTGGGGCGGGTGGCTACACCTTC | CASSLEPGAGGYTF
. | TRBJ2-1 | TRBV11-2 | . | TGTGCCAGCAGCTTAGATCGTGAACTAGCCCCCGGGGGAAGGCAGTTCTTC | CASSLDRELAPGGRQFF
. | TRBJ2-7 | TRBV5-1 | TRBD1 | TGCGCCAGCAGCCCGGGGGTCGGACAGGGGGCCTACGAGCAGTACTTC | CASSPGVGQGAYEQYF
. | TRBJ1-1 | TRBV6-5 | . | TGTGCCAGCAGTCCCCTCAGCAGGGGAGATGTGGCTTTCTTT | CASSPLSRGDVAFF
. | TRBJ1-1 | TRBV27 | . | TGTGCCAGCACCGAACTAGCAAATGGGGGTAGGGCTTTCTTT | CASTELANGGRAFF
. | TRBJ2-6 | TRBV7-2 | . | TGTGCCAGCAGCCCCTGGGCCTCTGGGGCCAACGTCCTGACTTTC | CASSPWASGANVLTF